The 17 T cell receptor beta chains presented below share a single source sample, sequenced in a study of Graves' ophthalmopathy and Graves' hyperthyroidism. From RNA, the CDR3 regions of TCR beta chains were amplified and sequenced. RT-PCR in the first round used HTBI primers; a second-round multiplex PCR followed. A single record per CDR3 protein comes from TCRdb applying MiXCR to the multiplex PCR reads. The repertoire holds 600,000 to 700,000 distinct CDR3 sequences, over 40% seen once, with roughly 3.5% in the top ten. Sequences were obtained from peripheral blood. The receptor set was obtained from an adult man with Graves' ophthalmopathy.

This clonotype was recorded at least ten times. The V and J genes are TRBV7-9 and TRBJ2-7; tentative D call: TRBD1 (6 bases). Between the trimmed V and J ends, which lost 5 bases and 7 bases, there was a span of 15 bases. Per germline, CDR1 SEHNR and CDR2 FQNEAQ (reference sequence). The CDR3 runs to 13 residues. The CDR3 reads CASSHDRLTEQYF. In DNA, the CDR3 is TGTGCCAGCAGCCACGACAGGCTTACGGAGCAGTACTTC.

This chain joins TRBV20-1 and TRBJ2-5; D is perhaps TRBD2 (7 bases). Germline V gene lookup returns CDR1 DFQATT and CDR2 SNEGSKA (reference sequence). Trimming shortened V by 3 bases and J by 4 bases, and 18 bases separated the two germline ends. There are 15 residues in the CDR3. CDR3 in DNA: TGCAGTGCTAGGCTGGCTGGGGGCGGGGGAGAGACCCAGTACTTC. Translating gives CSARLAGGGGETQYF.

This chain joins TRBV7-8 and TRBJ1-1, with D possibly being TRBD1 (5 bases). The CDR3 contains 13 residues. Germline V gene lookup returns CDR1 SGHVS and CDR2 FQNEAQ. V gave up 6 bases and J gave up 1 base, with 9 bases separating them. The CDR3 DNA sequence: TGTGCCAGCAGGCTCGGGACGAACACTGAAGCTTTCTTT. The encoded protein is CASRLGTNTEAFF.

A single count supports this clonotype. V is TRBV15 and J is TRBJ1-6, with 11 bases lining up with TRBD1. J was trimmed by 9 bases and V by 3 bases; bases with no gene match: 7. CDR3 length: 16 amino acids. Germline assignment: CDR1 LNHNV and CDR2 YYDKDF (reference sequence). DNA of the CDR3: TGTGCCACCAGCAGCCCCGGGACAGGGGGTCTTTCACCCCTCCACTTT. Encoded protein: CATSSPGTGGLSPLHF.

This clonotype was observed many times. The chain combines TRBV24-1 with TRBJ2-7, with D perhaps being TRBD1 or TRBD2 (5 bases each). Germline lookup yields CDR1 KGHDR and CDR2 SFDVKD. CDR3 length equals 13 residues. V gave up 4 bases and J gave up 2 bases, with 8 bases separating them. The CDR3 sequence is CATSDGATYEQYF. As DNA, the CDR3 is TGTGCCACCAGTGACGGGGCGACCTACGAGCAGTACTTC.

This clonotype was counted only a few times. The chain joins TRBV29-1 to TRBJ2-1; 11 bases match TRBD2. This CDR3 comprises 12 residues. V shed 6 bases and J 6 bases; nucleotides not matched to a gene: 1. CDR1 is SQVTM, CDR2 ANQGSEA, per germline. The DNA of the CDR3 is TGCAGCGTACTAGCGGGAGTCAATGAGCAGTTCTTC. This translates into CSVLAGVNEQFF.

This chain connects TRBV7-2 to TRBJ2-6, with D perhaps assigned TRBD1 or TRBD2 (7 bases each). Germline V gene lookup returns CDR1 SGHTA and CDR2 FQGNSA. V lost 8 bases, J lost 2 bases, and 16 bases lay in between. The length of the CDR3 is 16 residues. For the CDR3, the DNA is TGTGCCAGCTCCAGGGGGGGTAGCCCTGGGGCCAACGTCCTGACTTTC. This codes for CASSRGGSPGANVLTF.

The CDR3 sequence: CSARKGASNEKLFF. In nucleotides, the CDR3 is TGCAGTGCTAGAAAGGGGGCTTCTAATGAAAAACTGTTTTTT. The chain recombines TRBV20-1 with TRBJ1-4; TRBD1 agrees at 7 bases. Germline V gives CDR1 DFQATT, CDR2 SNEGSKA (reference sequence). Trimming took 2 bases from V and 3 from J; bases not matched to a gene: 3. CDR3 length: 14 amino acids.

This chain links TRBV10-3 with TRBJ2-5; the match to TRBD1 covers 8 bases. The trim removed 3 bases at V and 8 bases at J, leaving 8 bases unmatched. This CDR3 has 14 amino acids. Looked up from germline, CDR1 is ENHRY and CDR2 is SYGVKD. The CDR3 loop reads CAISEGQGGDTQYF. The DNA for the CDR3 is TGTGCCATCAGTGAAGGACAGGGTGGTGACACCCAGTACTTC.

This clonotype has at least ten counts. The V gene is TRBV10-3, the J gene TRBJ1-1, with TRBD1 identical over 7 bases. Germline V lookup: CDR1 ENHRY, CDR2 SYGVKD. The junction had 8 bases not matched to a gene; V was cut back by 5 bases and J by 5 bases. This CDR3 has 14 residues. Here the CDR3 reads CAISRTGGGTEAFF. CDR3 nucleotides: TGTGCCATCAGTAGGACAGGTGGAGGGACTGAAGCTTTCTTT.

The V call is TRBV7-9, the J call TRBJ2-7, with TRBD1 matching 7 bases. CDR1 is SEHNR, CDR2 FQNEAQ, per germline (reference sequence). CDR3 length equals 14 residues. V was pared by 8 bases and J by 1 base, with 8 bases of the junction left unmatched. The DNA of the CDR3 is TGTGCCAGCTCACCCTTCAGGGGGTCCTACGAGCAGTACTTC. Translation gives CASSPFRGSYEQYF.

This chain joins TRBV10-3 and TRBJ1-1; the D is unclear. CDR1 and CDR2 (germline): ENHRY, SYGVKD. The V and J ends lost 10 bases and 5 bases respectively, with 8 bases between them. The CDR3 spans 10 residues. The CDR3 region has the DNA TGTGCCACAAGAGGGACTGAAGCTTTCTTT. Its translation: CATRGTEAFF.

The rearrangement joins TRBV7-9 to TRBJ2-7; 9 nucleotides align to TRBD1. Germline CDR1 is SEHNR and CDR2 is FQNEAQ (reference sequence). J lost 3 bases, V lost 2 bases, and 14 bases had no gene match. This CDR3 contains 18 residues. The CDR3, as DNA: TGTGCCAGCAGCTTAACCCTTTGGGACAGGGCTGGGGGCTACGAGCAGTACTTC. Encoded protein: CASSLTLWDRAGGYEQYF.

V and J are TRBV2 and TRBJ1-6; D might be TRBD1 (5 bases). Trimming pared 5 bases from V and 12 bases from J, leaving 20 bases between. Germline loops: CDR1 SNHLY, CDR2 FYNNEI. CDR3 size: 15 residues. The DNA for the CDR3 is TGTGCCAGCAGTCGAGACACTCACGGGACCGGACCCCTCCACTTT. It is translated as CASSRDTHGTGPLHF.

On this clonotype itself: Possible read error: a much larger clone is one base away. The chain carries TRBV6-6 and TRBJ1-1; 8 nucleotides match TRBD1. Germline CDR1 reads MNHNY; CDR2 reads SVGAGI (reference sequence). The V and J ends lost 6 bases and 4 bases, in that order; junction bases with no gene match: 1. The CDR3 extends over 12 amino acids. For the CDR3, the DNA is TGTGCCAGCAGGACAGGGGCCACTGAAGCTTTCTTT. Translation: CASRTGATEAFF.

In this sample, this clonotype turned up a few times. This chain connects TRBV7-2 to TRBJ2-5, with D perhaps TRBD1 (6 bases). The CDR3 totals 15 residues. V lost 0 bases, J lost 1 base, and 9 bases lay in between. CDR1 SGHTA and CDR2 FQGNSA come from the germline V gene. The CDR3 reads CASSLATGPQETQYF. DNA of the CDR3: TGTGCCAGCAGCTTAGCGACAGGCCCCCAAGAGACCCAGTACTTC.

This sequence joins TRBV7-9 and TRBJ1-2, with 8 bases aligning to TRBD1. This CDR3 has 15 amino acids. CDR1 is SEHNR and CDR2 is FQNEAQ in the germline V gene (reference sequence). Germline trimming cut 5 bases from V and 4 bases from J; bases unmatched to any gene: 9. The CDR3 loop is CASSPGYRGVYGYTF. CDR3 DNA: TGTGCCAGCAGCCCCGGGTACAGGGGGGTCTATGGCTACACCTTC. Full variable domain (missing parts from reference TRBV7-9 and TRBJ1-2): DTGVSQNPRHKITKRGQNVTFRCDPISEHNRLYWYRQTLGQGPEFLTYFQNEAQLEKSRLLSDRFSAERPKGSFSTLEIQRTEQGDSAMYLCASSPGYRGVYGYTFGSGTRLTVV.